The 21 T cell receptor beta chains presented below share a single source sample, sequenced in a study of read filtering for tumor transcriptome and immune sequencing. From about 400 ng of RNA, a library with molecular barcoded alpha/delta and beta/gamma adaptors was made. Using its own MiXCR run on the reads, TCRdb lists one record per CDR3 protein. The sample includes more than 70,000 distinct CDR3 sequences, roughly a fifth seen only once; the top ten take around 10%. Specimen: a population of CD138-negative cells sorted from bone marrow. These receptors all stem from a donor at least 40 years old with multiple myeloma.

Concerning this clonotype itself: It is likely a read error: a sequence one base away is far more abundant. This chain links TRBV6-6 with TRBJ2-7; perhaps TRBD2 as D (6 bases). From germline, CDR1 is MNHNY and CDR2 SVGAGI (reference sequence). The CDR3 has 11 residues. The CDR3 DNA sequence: TGTGCCAGCAGGGAGGGCTACGAGCAGTGCTTC. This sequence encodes CASREGYEQCF.

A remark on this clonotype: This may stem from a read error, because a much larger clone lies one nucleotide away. The CDR3 loop reads CASSVPVSDTQYF. CDR3 bases: TGTGCCAGCAGTGTCCCAGTGTCAGATACGCAGTATTTT. This chain links TRBV28 with TRBJ2-3; D ambiguous. The CDR3 extends over 13 amino acids. Per the germline V gene, CDR1 is MDHEN and CDR2 is SYDVKM. V lost 5 bases, J lost 4 bases, and 10 bases lay in between. Together with reference TRBV28 and TRBJ2-3, the CDR3 gives the full variable domain: DVKVTQSSRYLVKRTGEKVFLECVQDMDHENMFWYRQDPGLGLRLIYFSYDVKMKEKGDIPEGYSVSREKKERFSLILESASTNQTSMYLCASSVPVSDTQYFGPGTRLTVL.

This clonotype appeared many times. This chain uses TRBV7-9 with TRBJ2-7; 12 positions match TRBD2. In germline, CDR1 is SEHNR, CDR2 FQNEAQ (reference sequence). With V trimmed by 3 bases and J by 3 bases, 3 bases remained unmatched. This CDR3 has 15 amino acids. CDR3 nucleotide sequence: TGTGCCAGCAGCTTGACTAGCGGGGGAATCTACGAGCAGTACTTC. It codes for CASSLTSGGIYEQYF. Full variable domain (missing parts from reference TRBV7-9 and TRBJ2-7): DTGVSQNPRHKITKRGQNVTFRCDPISEHNRLYWYRQTLGQGPEFLTYFQNEAQLEKSRLLSDRFSAERPKGSFSTLEIQRTEQGDSAMYLCASSLTSGGIYEQYFGPGTRLTVT.

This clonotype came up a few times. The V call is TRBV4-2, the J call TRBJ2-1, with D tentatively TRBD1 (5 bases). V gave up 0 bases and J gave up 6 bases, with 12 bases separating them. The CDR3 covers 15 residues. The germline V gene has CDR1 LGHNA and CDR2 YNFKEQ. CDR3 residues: CASSQDRGRVNEQFF. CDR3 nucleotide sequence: TGTGCCAGCAGCCAAGATAGGGGCAGGGTCAATGAGCAGTTCTTC.

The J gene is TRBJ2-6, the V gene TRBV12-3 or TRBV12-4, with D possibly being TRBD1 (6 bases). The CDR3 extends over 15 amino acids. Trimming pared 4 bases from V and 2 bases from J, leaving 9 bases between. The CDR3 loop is CASSSNRAGANVLTF. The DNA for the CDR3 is TGTGCCAGCAGTTCAAACAGGGCTGGGGCCAACGTCCTGACTTTC.

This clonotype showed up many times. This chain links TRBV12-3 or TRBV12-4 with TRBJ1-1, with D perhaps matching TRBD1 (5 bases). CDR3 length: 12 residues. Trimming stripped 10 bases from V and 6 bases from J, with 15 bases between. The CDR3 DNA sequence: TGTGCCACCTCTGTTCGGGGGGCTGAAGCTTTCTTT. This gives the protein CATSVRGAEAFF.

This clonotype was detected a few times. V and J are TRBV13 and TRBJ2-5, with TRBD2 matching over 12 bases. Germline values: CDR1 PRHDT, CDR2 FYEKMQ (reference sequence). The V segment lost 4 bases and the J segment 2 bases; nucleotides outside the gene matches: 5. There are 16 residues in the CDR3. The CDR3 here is CASSSGLAGIQETQYF. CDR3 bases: TGTGCCAGCAGCTCAGGACTAGCGGGGATACAAGAGACCCAGTACTTC.

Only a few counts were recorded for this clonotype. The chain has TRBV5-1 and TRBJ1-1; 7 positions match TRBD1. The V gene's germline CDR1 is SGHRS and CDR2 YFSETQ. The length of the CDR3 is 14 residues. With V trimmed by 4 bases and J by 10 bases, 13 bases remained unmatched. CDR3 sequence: CASSASGQRGRAFF. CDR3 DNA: TGCGCCAGCAGCGCCTCGGGACAGCGAGGGCGAGCTTTCTTT. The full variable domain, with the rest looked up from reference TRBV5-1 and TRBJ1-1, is KAGVTQTPRYLIKTRGQQVTLSCSPISGHRSVSWYQQTPGQGLQFLFEYFSETQRNKGNFPGRFSGRQFSNSRSEMNVSTLELGDSALYLCASSASGQRGRAFFGQGTRLTVV.

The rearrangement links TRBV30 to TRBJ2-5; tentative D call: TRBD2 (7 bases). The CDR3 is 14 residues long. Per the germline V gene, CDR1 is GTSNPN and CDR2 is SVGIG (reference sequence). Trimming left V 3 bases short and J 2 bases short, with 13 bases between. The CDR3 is CAWRLGGAQETQYF. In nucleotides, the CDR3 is TGTGCCTGGAGATTGGGGGGGGCACAAGAGACCCAGTACTTC.

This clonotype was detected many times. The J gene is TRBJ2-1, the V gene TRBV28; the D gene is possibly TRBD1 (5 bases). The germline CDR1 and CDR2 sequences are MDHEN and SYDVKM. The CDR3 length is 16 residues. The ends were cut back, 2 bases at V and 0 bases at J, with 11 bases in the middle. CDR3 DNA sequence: TGTGCCAGCAGTTTAGTTGTGGGGCCCTCCTACAATGAGCAGTTCTTC. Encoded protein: CASSLVVGPSYNEQFF. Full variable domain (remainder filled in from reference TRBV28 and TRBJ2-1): DVKVTQSSRYLVKRTGEKVFLECVQDMDHENMFWYRQDPGLGLRLIYFSYDVKMKEKGDIPEGYSVSREKKERFSLILESASTNQTSMYLCASSLVVGPSYNEQFFGPGTRLTVL.

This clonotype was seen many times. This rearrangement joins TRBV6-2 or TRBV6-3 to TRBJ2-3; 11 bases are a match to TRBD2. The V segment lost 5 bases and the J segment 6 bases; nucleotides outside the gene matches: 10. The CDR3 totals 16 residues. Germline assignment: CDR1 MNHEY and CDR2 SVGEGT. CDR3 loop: CASSALAGDRRDTQYF. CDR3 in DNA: TGTGCCAGCAGTGCACTAGCGGGGGATCGTCGGGATACGCAGTATTTT.

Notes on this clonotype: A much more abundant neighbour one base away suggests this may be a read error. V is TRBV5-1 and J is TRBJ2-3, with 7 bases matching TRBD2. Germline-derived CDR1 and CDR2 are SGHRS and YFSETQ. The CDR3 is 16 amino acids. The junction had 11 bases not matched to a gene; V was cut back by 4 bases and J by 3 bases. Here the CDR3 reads CASSPGPAGSTDTQYF. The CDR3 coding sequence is TGCGCCAGCAGCCCGGGACCAGCGGGGAGTACAGATACGCAGTATTTT.

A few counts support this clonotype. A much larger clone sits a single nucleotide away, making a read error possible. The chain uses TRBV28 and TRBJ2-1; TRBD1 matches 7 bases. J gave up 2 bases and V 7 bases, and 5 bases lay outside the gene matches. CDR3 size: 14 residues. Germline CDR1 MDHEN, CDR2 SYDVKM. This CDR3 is CASNSTGAYNEQFF. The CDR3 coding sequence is TGTGCCAGCAATTCAACAGGGGCCTACAATGAGCAGTTCTTC. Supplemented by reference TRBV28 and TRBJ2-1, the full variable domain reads DVKVTQSSRYLVKRTGEKVFLECVQDMDHENMFWYRQDPGLGLRLIYFSYDVKMKEKGDIPEGYSVSREKKERFSLILESASTNQTSMYLCASNSTGAYNEQFFGPGTRLTVL.

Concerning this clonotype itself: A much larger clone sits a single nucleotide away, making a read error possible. This chain's CDR3 is CSVDHETRYF. In DNA, the CDR3 is TGCAGCGTTGACCACGAGACCCGGTACTTC. J is TRBJ2-5 and V is TRBV29-1; no reliable D call. This CDR3 is 10 amino acids long. Germline V gene sequence: CDR1 SQVTM, CDR2 ANQGSEA.

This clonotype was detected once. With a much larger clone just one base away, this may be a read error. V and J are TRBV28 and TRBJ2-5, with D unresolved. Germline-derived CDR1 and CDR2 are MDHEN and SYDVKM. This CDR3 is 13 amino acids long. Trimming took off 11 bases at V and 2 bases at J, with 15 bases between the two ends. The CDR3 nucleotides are TGTGCCGGCACGATCGGAACACAAGAGACCCAGTACTTC. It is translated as CAGTIGTQETQYF.

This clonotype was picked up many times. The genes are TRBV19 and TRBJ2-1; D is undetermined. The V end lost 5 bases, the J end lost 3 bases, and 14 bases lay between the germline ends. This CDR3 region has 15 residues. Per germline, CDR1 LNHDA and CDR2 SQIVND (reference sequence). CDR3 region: CASSSHPNNYNEQFF. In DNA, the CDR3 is TGTGCCAGTAGTTCACACCCTAATAACTACAATGAGCAGTTCTTC.

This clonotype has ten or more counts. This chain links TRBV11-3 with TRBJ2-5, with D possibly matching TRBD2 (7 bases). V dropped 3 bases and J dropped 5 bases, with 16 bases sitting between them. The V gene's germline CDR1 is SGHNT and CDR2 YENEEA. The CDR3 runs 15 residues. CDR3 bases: TGTGCCAGCAGCTTCTCCGGACAGCGGGGTGAGACCCAGTACTTC. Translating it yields CASSFSGQRGETQYF.

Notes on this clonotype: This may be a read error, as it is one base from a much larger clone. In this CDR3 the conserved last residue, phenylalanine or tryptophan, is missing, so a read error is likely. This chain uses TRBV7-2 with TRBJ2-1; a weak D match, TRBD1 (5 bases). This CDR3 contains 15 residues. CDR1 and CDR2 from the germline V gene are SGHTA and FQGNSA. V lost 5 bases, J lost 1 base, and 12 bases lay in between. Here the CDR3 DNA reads TGTGCCAGCAGCCTAACAGGAGATTCCTACAATGAGCAGTTCTCC. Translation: CASSLTGDSYNEQFS.

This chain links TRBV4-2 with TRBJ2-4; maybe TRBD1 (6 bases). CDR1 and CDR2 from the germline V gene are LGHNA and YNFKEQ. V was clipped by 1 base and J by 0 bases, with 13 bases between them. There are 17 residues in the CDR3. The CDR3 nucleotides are TGTGCCAGCAGCCAAGTATGGTCAGGGGTAGCCAAAAACATTCAGTACTTC. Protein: CASSQVWSGVAKNIQYF.

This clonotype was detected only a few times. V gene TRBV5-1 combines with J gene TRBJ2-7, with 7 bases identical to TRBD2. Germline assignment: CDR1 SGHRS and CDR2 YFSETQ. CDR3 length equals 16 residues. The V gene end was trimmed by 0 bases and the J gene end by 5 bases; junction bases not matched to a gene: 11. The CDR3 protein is CASSLAALAAPHEQYF. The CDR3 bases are TGCGCCAGCAGCTTGGCGGCCCTAGCGGCACCCCACGAGCAGTACTTC.

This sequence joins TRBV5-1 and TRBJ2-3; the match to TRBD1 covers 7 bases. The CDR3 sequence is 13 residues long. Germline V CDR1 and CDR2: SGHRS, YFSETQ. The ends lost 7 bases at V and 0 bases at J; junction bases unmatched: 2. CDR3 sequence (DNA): TGCGCCAGCGGGACAGCTAGCACAGATACGCAGTATTTT. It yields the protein CASGTASTDTQYF.